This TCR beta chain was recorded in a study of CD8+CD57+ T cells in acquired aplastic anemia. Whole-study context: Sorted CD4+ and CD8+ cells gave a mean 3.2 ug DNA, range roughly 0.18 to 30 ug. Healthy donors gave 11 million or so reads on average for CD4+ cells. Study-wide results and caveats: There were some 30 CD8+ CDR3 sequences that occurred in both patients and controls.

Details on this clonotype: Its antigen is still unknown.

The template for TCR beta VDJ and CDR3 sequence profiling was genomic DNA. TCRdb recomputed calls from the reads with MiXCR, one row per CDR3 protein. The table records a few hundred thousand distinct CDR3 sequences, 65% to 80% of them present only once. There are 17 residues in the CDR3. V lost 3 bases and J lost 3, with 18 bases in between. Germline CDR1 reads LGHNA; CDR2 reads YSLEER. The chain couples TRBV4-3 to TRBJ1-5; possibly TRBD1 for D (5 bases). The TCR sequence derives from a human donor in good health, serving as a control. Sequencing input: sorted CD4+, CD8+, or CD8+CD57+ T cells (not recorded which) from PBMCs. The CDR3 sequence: CASSQLAGGKVNQPQHF. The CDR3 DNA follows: TGCGCCAGCAGCCAGCTAGCGGGGGGAAAGGTCAATCAGCCCCAGCATTTT.